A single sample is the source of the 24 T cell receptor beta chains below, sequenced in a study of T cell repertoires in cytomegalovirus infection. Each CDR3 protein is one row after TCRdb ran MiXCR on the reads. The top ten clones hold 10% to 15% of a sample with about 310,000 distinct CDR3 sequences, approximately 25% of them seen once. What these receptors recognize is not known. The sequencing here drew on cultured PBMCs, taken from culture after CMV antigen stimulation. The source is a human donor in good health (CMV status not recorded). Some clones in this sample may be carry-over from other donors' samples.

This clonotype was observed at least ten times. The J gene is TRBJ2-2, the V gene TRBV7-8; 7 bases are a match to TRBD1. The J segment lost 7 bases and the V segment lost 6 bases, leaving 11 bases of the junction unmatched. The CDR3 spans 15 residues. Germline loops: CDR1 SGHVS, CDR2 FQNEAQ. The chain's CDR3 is CASRPDRVRVGELFF. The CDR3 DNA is TGTGCCAGCAGACCTGACAGGGTACGCGTCGGGGAGCTGTTTTTT.

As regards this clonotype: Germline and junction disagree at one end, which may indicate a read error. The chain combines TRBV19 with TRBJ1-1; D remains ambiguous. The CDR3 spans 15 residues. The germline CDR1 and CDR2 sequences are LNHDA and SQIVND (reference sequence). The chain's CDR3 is CASSIGAVGNTEAYF. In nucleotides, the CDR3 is TGTGCCAGTAGTATAGGGGCAGTTGGGAACACTGAAGCTTACTTT. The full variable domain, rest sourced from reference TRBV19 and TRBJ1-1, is DGGITQSPKYLFRKEGQNVTLSCEQNLNHDAMYWYRQDPGQGLRLIYYSQIVNDFQKGDIAEGYSVSREKKESFPLTVTSAQKNPTAFYLCASSIGAVGNTEAYFGQGTRLTVV.

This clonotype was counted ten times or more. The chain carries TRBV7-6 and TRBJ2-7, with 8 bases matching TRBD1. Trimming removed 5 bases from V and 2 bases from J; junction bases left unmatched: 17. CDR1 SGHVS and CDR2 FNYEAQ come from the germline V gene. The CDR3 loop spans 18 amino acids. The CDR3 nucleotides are TGTGCCAGCAGCCTAGAGGGACAGGACTACCCGAATACCTACGAGCAGTACTTC. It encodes CASSLEGQDYPNTYEQYF.

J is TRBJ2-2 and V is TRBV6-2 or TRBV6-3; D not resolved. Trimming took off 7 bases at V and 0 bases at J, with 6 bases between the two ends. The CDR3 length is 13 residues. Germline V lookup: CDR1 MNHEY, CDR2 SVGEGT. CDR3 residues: CASKGSNTGELFF. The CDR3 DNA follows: TGTGCCAGCAAGGGTTCGAACACCGGGGAGCTGTTTTTT.

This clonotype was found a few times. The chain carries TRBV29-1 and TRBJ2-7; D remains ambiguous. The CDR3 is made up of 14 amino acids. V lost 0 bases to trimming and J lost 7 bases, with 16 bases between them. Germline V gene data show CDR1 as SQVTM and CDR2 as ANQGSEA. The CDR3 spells CSVEDPDLYGEQYF. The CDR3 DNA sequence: TGCAGCGTTGAAGATCCGGACCTCTACGGGGAGCAGTACTTC.

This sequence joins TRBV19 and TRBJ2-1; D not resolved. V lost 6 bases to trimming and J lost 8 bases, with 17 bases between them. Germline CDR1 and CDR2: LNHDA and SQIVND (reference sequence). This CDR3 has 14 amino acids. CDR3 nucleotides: TGTGCCAGTAGACCGGGTCCCCCCGGCCATGAGCAGTTCTTC. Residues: CASRPGPPGHEQFF.

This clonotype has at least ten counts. The CDR3 sequence is CASSLVRTEAFF. CDR3 in DNA: TGTGCCAGCAGCTTAGTGCGCACTGAAGCTTTCTTT. V gene TRBV7-8 combines with J gene TRBJ1-1; unclear D gene. CDR1 is SGHVS, CDR2 FQNEAQ, per germline. This CDR3 spans 12 amino acids. V lost 1 base, J lost 4 bases, and 4 bases lay in between.

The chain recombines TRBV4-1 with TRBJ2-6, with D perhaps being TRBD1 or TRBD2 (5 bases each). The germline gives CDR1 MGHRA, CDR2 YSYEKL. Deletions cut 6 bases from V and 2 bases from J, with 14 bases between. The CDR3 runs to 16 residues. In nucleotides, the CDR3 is TGCGCCAGCAGTTATCGAGAGGGGCCTGGGGCCAACGTCCTGACTTTC. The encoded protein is CASSYREGPGANVLTF.

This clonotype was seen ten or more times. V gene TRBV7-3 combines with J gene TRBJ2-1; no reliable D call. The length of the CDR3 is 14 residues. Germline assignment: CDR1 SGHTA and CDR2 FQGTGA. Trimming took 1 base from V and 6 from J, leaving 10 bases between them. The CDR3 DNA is TGTGCCAGCAGCTTAATGGCCCAATCCAATGAGCAGTTCTTC. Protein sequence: CASSLMAQSNEQFF.

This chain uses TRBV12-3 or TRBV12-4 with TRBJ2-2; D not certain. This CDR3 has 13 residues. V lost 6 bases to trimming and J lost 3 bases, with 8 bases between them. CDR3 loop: CASRAEYTGELFF. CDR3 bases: TGTGCCAGCAGGGCGGAATACACCGGGGAGCTGTTTTTT.

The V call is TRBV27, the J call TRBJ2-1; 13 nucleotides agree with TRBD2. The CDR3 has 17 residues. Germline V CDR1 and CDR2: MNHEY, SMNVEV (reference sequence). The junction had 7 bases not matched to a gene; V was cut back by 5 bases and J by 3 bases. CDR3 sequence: CASSPRTSGRFYNEQFF. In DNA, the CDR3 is TGTGCCAGCAGTCCCCGGACTAGCGGGAGATTCTACAATGAGCAGTTCTTC.

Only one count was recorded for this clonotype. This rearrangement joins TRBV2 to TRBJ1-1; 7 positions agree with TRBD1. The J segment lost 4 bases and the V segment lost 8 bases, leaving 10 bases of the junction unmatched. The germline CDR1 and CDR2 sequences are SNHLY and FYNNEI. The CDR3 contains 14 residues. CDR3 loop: CASYPRQGLTEAFF. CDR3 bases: TGTGCCAGCTATCCACGACAGGGTCTCACTGAAGCTTTCTTT.

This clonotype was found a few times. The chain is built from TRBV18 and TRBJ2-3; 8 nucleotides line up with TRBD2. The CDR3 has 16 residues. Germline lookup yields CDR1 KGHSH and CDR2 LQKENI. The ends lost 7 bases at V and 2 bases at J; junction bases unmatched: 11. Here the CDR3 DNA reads TGTGCCAGCTTCCCGCCTGGCGGGGGGTACACAGATACGCAGTATTTT. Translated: CASFPPGGGYTDTQYF.

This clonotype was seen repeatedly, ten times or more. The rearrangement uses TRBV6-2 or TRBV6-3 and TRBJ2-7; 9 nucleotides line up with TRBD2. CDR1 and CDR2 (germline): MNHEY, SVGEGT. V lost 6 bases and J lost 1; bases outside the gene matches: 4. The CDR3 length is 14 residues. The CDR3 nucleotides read TGTGCCAGCAGAAATAGCGGGAGTTCCTACGAGCAGTACTTC. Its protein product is CASRNSGSSYEQYF.

The CDR3 reads CSVARVNTEAFF. The CDR3 DNA reads TGCAGCGTCGCCAGAGTGAACACTGAAGCTTTCTTT. This chain uses TRBV29-1 with TRBJ1-1, with unresolved D. CDR1 and CDR2 from the germline V gene are SQVTM and ANQGSEA. Trimming took off 6 bases at V and 0 bases at J, with 8 bases between the two ends. The CDR3 covers 12 residues.

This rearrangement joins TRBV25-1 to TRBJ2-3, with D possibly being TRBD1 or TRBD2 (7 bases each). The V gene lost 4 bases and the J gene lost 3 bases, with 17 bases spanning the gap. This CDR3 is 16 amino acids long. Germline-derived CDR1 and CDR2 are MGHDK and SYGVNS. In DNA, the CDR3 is TGTGCCAGCAGTGGAATGGGAGGGGGCGCGACAGATACGCAGTATTTT. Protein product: CASSGMGGGATDTQYF.

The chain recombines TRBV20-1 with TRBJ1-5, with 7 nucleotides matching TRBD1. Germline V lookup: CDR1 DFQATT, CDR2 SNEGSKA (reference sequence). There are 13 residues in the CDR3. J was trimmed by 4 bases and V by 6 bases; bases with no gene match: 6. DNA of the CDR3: TGCAGTGCCTCCCAGGGGGTTAATCAGCCCCAGCATTTT. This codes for CSASQGVNQPQHF.

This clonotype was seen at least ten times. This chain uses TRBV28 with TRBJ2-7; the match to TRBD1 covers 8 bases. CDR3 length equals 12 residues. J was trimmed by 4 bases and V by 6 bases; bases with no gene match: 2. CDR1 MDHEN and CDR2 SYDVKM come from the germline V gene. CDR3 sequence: CASRTGDYEQYF. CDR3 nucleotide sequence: TGTGCCAGCAGGACAGGGGATTACGAGCAGTACTTC.

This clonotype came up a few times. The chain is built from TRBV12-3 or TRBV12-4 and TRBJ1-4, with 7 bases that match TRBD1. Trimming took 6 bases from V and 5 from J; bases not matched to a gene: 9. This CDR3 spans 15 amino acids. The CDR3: CASSHRTGWNEKLFF. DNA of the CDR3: TGTGCCAGCAGCCACAGGACAGGTTGGAATGAAAAACTGTTTTTT.

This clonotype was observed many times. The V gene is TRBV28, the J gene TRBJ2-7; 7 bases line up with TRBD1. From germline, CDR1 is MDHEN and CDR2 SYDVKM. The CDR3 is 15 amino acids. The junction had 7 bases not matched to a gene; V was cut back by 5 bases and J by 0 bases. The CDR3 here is CASSPPGQISYEQYF. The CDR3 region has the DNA TGTGCCAGCAGTCCCCCGGGACAGATCTCCTACGAGCAGTACTTC.

The CDR3 nucleotides read TGTGCCACCAGCATACAACGGGGTTTCGAGCAGTACTTC. Translation: CATSIQRGFEQYF. The rearrangement links TRBV15 to TRBJ2-7, with TRBD2 as a possible D gene (5 bases). CDR1 is LNHNV and CDR2 is YYDKDF in the germline V gene (reference sequence). V lost 4 bases, J lost 6 bases, and 13 bases lay in between. The length of the CDR3 is 13 residues.

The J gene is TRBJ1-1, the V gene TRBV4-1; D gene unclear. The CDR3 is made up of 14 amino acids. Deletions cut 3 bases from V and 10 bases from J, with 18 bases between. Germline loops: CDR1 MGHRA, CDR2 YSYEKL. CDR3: CASSQTPGVGAAFF. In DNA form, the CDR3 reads TGCGCCAGCAGCCAGACCCCCGGAGTAGGTGCAGCTTTCTTT.

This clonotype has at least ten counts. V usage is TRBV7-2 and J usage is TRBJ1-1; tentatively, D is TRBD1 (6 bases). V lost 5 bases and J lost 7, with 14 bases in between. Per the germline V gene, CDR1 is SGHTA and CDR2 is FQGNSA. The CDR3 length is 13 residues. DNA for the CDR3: TGTGCCAGCAGCGGGGGCTGGTTGGATGAAGCTTTCTTT. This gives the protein CASSGGWLDEAFF.

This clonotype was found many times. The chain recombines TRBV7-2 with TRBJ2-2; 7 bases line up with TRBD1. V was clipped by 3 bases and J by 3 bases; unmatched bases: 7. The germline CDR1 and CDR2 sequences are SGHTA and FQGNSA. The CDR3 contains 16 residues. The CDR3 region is CASSFTGASYTGELFF. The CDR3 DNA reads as TGTGCCAGCAGCTTCACAGGGGCCTCGTACACCGGGGAGCTGTTTTTT.